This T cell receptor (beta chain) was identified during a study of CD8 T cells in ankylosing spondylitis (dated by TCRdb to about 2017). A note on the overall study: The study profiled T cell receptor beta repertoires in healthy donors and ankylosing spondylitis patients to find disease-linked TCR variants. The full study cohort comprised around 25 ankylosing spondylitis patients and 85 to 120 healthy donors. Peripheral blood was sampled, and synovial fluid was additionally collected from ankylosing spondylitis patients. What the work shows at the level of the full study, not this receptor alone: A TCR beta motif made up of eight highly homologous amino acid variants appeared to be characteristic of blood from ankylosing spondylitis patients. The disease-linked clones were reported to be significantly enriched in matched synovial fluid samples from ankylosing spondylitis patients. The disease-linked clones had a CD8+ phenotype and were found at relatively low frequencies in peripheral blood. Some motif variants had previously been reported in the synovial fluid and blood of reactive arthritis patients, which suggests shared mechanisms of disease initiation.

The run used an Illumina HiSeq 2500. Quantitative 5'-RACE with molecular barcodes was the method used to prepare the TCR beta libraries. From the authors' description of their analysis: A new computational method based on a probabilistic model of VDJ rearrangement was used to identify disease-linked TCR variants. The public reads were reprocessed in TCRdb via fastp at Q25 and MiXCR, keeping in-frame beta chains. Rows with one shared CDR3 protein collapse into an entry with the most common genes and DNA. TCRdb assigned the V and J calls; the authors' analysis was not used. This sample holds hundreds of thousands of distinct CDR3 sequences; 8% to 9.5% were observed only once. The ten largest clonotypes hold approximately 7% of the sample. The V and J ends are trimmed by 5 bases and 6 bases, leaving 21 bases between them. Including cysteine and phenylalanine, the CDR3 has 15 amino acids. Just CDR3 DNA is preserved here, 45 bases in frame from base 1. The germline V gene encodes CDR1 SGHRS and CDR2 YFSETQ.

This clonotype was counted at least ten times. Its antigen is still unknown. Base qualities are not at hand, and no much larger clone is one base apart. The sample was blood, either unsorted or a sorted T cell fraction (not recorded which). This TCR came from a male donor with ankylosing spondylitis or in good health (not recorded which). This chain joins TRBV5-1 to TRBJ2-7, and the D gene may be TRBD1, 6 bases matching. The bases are TGCGCCAGCAGTGAGGGGGTGAAGGTCGTTGGCGAGCAGTACTTC. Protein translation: CASSEGVKVVGEQYF.